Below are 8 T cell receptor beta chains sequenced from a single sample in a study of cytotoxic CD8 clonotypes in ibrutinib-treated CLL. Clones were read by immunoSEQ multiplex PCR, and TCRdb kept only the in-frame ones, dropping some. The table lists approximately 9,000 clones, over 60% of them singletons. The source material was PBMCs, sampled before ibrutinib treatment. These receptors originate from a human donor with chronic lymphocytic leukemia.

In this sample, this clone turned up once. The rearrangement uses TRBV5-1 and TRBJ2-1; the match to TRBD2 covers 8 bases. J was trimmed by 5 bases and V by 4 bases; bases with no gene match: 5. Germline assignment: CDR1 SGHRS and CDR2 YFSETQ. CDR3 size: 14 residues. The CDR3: CASSQGLGHNEQFF. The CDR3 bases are TGCGCCAGCAGCCAGGGACTAGGGCACAATGAGCAGTTCTTC.

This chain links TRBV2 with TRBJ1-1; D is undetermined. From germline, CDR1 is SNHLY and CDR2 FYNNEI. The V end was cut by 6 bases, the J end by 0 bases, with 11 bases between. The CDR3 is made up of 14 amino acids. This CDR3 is CASSAQEMNTEAFF. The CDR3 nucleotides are TGTGCCAGCAGCGCGCAAGAGATGAACACTGAAGCTTTCTTT.

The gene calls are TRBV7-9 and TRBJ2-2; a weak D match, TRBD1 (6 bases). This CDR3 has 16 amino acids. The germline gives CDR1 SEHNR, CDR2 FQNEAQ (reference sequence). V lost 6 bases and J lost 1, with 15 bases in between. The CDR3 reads CASRPGQLMNTGELFF. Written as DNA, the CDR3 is TGTGCCAGCAGACCTGGACAGCTCATGAACACCGGGGAGCTGTTTTTT. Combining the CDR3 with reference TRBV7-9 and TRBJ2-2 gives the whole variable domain DTGVSQNPRHKITKRGQNVTFRCDPISEHNRLYWYRQTLGQGPEFLTYFQNEAQLEKSRLLSDRFSAERPKGSFSTLEIQRTEQGDSAMYLCASRPGQLMNTGELFFGEGSRLTVL.

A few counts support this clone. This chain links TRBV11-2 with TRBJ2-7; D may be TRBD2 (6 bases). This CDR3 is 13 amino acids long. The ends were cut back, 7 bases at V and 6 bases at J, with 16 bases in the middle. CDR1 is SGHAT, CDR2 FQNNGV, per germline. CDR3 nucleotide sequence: TGTGCCAGCAAAAGCGGGTTGGCCCCCGAGCAGTACTTC. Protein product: CASKSGLAPEQYF.

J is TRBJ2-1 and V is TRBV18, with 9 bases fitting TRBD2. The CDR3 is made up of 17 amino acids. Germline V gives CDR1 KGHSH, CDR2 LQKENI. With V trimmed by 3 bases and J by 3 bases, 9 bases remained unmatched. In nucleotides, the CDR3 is TGTGCCAGCTCACCGGGACAGAGGACTAGCGTCTACAATGAGCAGTTCTTC. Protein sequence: CASSPGQRTSVYNEQFF.

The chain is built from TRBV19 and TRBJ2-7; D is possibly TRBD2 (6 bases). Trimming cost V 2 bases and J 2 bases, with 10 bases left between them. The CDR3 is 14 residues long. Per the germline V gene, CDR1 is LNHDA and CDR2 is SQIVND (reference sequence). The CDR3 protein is CASSINGGAYEQYF. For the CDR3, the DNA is TGTGCCAGTAGTATAAACGGGGGAGCCTACGAGCAGTACTTC. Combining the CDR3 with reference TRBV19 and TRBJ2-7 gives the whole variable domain DGGITQSPKYLFRKEGQNVTLSCEQNLNHDAMYWYRQDPGQGLRLIYYSQIVNDFQKGDIAEGYSVSREKKESFPLTVTSAQKNPTAFYLCASSINGGAYEQYFGPGTRLTVT.

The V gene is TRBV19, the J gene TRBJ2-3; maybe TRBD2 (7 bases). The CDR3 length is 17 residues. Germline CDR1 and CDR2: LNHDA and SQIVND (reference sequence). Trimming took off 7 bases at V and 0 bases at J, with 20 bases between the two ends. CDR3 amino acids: CASTAQAGARSTDTQYF. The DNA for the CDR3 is TGTGCCAGTACCGCTCAGGCGGGGGCGAGAAGCACAGATACGCAGTATTTT.

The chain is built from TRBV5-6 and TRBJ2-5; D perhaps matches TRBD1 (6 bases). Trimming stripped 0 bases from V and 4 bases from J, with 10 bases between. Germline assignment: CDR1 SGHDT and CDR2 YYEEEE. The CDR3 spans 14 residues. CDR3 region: CASSLGGGRETQYF. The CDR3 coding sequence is TGTGCCAGCAGCTTGGGAGGGGGAAGAGAGACCCAGTACTTC.